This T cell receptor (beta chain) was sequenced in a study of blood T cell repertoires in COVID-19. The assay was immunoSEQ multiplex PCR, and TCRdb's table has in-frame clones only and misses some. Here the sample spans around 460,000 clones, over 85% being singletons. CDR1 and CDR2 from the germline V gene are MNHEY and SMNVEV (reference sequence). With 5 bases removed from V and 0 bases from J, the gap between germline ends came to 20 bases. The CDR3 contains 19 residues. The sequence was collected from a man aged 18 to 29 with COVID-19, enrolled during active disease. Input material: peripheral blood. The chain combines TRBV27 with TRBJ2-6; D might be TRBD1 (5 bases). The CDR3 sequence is CASSPTLDNPGSGANVLTF. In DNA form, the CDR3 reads TGTGCCAGCAGTCCCACCCTGGACAACCCAGGCTCTGGGGCCAACGTCCTGACTTTC.